This T cell receptor (beta chain) came from a study of shared clonotypes between healthy human individuals. The CDR3 spans 15 residues. V lost 5 bases, J lost 6 bases, and 6 bases stayed unmatched. Germline V gives CDR1 MDHEN, CDR2 SYDVKM. The naive CD8 fraction comprised CD45RO-negative cells positively selected for CCR7 and excluded terminally differentiated effector memory CD45RA+ cells. Comment on this clone: The antigen is undetermined.

General study results and limits: When naive CD4 clonotypes were compared across a handful of donors, 4% to 5.5% were shared.

Some clones are missing from TCRdb's copy, which holds only in-frame ones; the method was immunoSEQ multiplex PCR. In the table there are hundreds of thousands of clones, roughly 98% of which are singletons. The clonotype originates from a man aged 25 to 40 in good health. The sample was naive CD8+ T cells sorted from blood. The chain couples TRBV28 to TRBJ1-5, with 11 bases lining up with TRBD1. Written as DNA, the CDR3 is TGTGCCAGCAGTAAGGACAGGGGGCAGGGTCAGCCCCAGCATTTT. It yields the protein CASSKDRGQGQPQHF. The complete variable domain, with remaining parts taken from reference TRBV28 and TRBJ1-5, reads DVKVTQSSRYLVKRTGEKVFLECVQDMDHENMFWYRQDPGLGLRLIYFSYDVKMKEKGDIPEGYSVSREKKERFSLILESASTNQTSMYLCASSKDRGQGQPQHFGDGTRLSIL.